This T cell receptor beta chain comes out of a study of tumor-infiltrating lymphocytes in localized non-small cell lung cancer. Study as a whole: Tumor tissue and non-adjacent uninvolved lung came from each patient.

The trim removed 4 bases at V and 7 bases at J, leaving 8 bases unmatched. The CDR3 extends over 15 amino acids. Germline assignment: CDR1 SEHNR and CDR2 FQNEAQ (reference sequence). As regards this clone: What it binds is unknown.

The protocol was immunoSEQ multiplex PCR, while the TCRdb copy is restricted to in-frame clones and leaves out a portion. In the table there are about 13,000 clones, about 71% of which are singletons. Findings and limits, study-wide: Available tissue quantity limited TCR sequencing to a patient subset.

This chain connects TRBV7-9 to TRBJ1-2, with 11 bases matching TRBD1. Sequenced material: uninvolved lung tissue not adjacent to the tumor. The receptor's source is a human donor with non-small cell lung cancer. As DNA, the CDR3 is TGTGCCAGCAGCTCGTGGGGACAGGGGGTTAGTGGCTACACCTTC. Residues: CASSSWGQGVSGYTF.